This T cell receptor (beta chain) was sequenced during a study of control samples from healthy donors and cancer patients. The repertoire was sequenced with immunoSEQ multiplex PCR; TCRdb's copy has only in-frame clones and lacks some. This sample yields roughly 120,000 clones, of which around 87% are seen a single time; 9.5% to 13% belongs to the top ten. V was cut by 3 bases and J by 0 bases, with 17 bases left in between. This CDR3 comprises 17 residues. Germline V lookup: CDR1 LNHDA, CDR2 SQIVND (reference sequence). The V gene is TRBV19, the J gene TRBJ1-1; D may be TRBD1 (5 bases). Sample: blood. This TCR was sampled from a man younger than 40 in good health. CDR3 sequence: CASSIGGIRAMNTEAFF. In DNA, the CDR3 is TGTGCCAGTAGTATTGGGGGGATCAGGGCCATGAACACTGAAGCTTTCTTT.